This record covers a single T cell receptor beta chain. Its binding antigen is unknown. No quality values exist for individual bases; no much larger clone is one base distant. Trimming takes 8 bases from V and 1 base from J, and the germline ends sit 14 bases apart. CDR1 and CDR2 are read off the germline V gene (reference sequence) as LNHDA and SQIVND. The CDR3 runs 14 amino acids, cysteine and phenylalanine included. The kept DNA is CDR3 alone, 42 bases in frame from the first base. The record originates from a study of blood T cell repertoires in COVID-19 (dated by TCRdb to between 2020 and 2021). Broadly, across the study: Collaborator samples came from the United States, Italy and Spain and covered acute and convalescent phases of COVID-19. Deeply sampled blood TCRbeta repertoires from subjects exposed to, actively infected with, or recovered from COVID-19 were included in the dataset. Sample metadata almost always included a de-identified subject ID, COVID-19 status, age in years and sex. The samples were drawn from two sources: the first 160 participants of the ongoing ImmuneRACE study, and 1,200 or so subjects contributed by 6 global collaborators. A freely available public database, intended as a resource for researchers studying the immune response to SARS-CoV-2, is where the repertoires were released. The prospective study material was composed of cDNA or gDNA derived from T cells, B-cell-depleted T cells, or PBMCs. HLA class I and class II types, where available, came from metadata supplied by the sample provider rather than from assay-based typing.

Collaborating institutions collected whole blood in K2EDTA tubes following their own protocols. For TCRbeta analysis, collaborator samples were shipped as frozen whole blood, as isolated PBMCs, or as DNA extracted from either sample type. Here is what the overall study found, with its caveats: The quantity of clinical and demographic metadata differed by source and by participant and was supplied without curation.

TCRbeta CDR3 regions were amplified from genomic DNA using the immunoSEQ Assay, a bias-controlled multiplex PCR. In the original analysis: The number of nucleated cells in each sample was estimated by amplification of reference gene primers within the assay. Sequence reads were collapsed and filtered to measure the absolute abundance of every unique TCRbeta CDR3 rearrangement. Productive Simpson clonality was computed per sample as the square root of Simpson's diversity index over productive rearrangements. TCRdb limited this immuneACCESS table to in-frame rearrangements with V and J called. A share of clones is missing; checked studies link under half to unresolved V genes, and the rest is unexplained. The V and J calls and the clone size are those of that table, but D and trimming were determined from the DNA. For this sample the table gives 150,000 or so clones, of which over 80% were detected only once. Of the sample, more than 1.5% falls within the top ten clones.

The TCR sequence derives from a woman between 50 and 59 years old with acute or convalescent COVID-19. Material: peripheral blood. The chain uses TRBV19 and TRBJ1-1; the best D guess is TRBD1, with 6 bases matching. In nucleotides, the sequence is TGTGCCAGTGTACAGGGTTGGAGGAACACTGAAGCTTTCTTT. Translated, this is CASVQGWRNTEAFF.